Below are 17 T cell receptor beta chains sequenced from a single sample in a study of blood T cell repertoires in COVID-19. Method: immunoSEQ multiplex PCR; TCRdb's copy keeps in-frame clones and lacks some. Here the sample spans roughly 330,000 clones, around 87% being singletons. The sequencing sample was made of PBMCs or T cells enriched from blood (not recorded which). All receptors come from a woman aged 25 to 39 who had recovered from COVID-19.

The chain couples TRBV5-1 to TRBJ1-2, with TRBD1 identical over 8 bases. Trimming cost V 3 bases and J 4 bases; bases outside gene matches: 5. Looked up from germline, CDR1 is SGHRS and CDR2 is YFSETQ. This CDR3 is built from 14 residues. This CDR3 reads CASSSQGASYGYTF. The CDR3, as DNA: TGCGCCAGCAGCTCCCAGGGGGCTAGCTATGGCTACACCTTC.

This sequence joins TRBV3-1 (or the pseudogene TRBV3-2) and TRBJ2-1; D gene unclear. This CDR3 region has 17 residues. Trimming took off 4 bases at V and 0 bases at J, with 16 bases between the two ends. Germline loops: CDR1 LGHDT, CDR2 YNNKEL (reference sequence). The CDR3 here is CASSPPWAFDSYNEQFF. In DNA form, the CDR3 reads TGTGCCAGCAGCCCGCCCTGGGCCTTCGACTCCTACAATGAGCAGTTCTTC.

This chain links TRBV18 with TRBJ2-1, with 7 bases aligning to TRBD2. Germline CDR1 reads KGHSH; CDR2 reads LQKENI. V lost 2 bases to trimming and J lost 6 bases; unmatched junction nucleotides: 7. The CDR3 loop spans 15 amino acids. The CDR3, as DNA: TGTGCCAGCTCACCAATAGCGGGCACTTTCAATGAGCAGTTCTTC. This codes for CASSPIAGTFNEQFF. The full variable domain, completed using reference TRBV18 and TRBJ2-1, is NAGVMQNPRHLVRRRGQEARLRCSPMKGHSHVYWYRQLPEEGLKFMVYLQKENIIDESGMPKERFSAEFPKEGPSILRIQQVVRGDSAAYFCASSPIAGTFNEQFFGPGTRLTVL.

V gene TRBV7-9 combines with J gene TRBJ2-7; TRBD2 agrees at 15 bases. The CDR3 covers 17 residues. The trim removed 5 bases at V and 3 bases at J, leaving 8 bases unmatched. Germline V gene data show CDR1 as SEHNR and CDR2 as FQNEAQ (reference sequence). The CDR3 region has the DNA TGTGCCAGCAGCGTCCCGGGACTAGCGGGGGGCGACTACGAGCAGTACTTC. Translation gives CASSVPGLAGGDYEQYF. The variable domain in full, completed from reference TRBV7-9 and TRBJ2-7, reads DTGVSQNPRHKITKRGQNVTFRCDPISEHNRLYWYRQTLGQGPEFLTYFQNEAQLEKSRLLSDRFSAERPKGSFSTLEIQRTEQGDSAMYLCASSVPGLAGGDYEQYFGPGTRLTVT.

This chain connects TRBV24-1 to TRBJ2-3; a weak D match, TRBD2 (5 bases). V was pared by 4 bases and J by 3 bases, with 10 bases between. Germline V gives CDR1 KGHDR, CDR2 SFDVKD. The CDR3 extends over 14 amino acids. CDR3 sequence (DNA): TGTGCCACCAGTGACCCCCGGAGGACAGATACGCAGTATTTT. It encodes CATSDPRRTDTQYF.

The chain is built from TRBV4-3 and TRBJ1-1; 8 nucleotides match TRBD1. The CDR3 is 14 amino acids. From germline, CDR1 is LGHNA and CDR2 YSLEER. The V and J ends lost 2 bases and 4 bases, in that order; junction bases with no gene match: 3. The CDR3 reads CASSQLTGGTEAFF. The CDR3 DNA follows: TGCGCCAGCAGCCAATTAACAGGGGGCACTGAAGCTTTCTTT.

V usage is TRBV6-1 and J usage is TRBJ1-1; TRBD1 matches 7 bases. Unmatched junction bases numbered 6, after V lost 1 base and J lost 4 bases. The length of the CDR3 is 15 residues. Germline V CDR1 and CDR2: MNHNS, SASEGT. Here the CDR3 reads CASSEERGRGTEAFF. The CDR3 bases are TGTGCCAGCAGTGAAGAAAGGGGGCGCGGCACTGAAGCTTTCTTT.

This rearrangement joins TRBV27 to TRBJ1-6; tentative D call: TRBD1 (6 bases). The germline V and J ends were trimmed by 5 bases and 9 bases, with 11 bases remaining between them. Germline V lookup: CDR1 MNHEY, CDR2 SMNVEV (reference sequence). The length of the CDR3 is 13 residues. The CDR3 spells CASSHRVASPLHF. CDR3 sequence (DNA): TGTGCCAGCAGTCACAGGGTGGCTTCACCCCTCCACTTT.

The genes are TRBV4-1 and TRBJ1-3; D gene uncertain. CDR1 and CDR2 (germline): MGHRA, YSYEKL. The CDR3 extends over 18 amino acids. The V end was cut by 0 bases, the J end by 1 base, with 16 bases between. DNA for the CDR3: TGCGCCAGCAGCCAAGACGGCTATGGGCAGATATCTGGAAACACCATATATTTT. Translated: CASSQDGYGQISGNTIYF.

The chain carries TRBV18 and TRBJ1-2; 9 nucleotides match TRBD1. Germline V CDR1 and CDR2: KGHSH, LQKENI. Germline trimming cut 3 bases from V and 3 bases from J; bases unmatched to any gene: 5. The CDR3 covers 15 residues. CDR3 coding DNA: TGTGCCAGCTCACCCGGGACAGGGCGGGACTATGGCTACACCTTC. Translating gives CASSPGTGRDYGYTF.

This rearrangement joins TRBV19 to TRBJ1-6; TRBD1 matches 9 bases. Trimming cost V 6 bases and J 7 bases; bases outside gene matches: 7. Germline CDR1 and CDR2: LNHDA and SQIVND (reference sequence). The CDR3 loop spans 15 amino acids. DNA of the CDR3: TGTGCCAGTAGCACCCCCGGGACAGGGAATTCACCCCTCCACTTT. Residues: CASSTPGTGNSPLHF.

V usage is TRBV5-1 and J usage is TRBJ2-1, with 9 bases lining up with TRBD1. The V and J ends lost 2 bases and 0 bases, in that order; junction bases with no gene match: 3. Germline CDR1 is SGHRS and CDR2 is YFSETQ. CDR3 length: 16 amino acids. CDR3 nucleotides: TGCGCCAGCAGCTTAGGGACAGGGAGCTCCTACAATGAGCAGTTCTTC. Translated, it gives CASSLGTGSSYNEQFF.

The CDR3 DNA reads as TGTGCCAGCAGCCGAGGCAGGGGGAGCTCTGGAAACACCATATATTTT. Its protein is CASSRGRGSSGNTIYF. This sequence joins TRBV5-4 and TRBJ1-3; TRBD1 matches 7 bases. V lost 4 bases to trimming and J lost 0 bases; unmatched junction nucleotides: 7. The CDR3 runs 16 residues. Germline lookup yields CDR1 SGHNT and CDR2 YYREEE (reference sequence).

The chain recombines TRBV7-9 with TRBJ1-2; D is unresolved. CDR3 length: 14 residues. V was trimmed by 1 base and J by 3 bases, leaving 9 bases between them. Germline loops: CDR1 SEHNR, CDR2 FQNEAQ (reference sequence). CDR3 DNA sequence: TGTGCCAGCAGCTTAGACGTACTCGACTATGGCTACACCTTC. Protein: CASSLDVLDYGYTF.

The CDR3 coding sequence is TGTGCCAGCAGCGGAACAGGGGGCACCGGGGAGCTGTTTTTT. It yields the protein CASSGTGGTGELFF. The chain links TRBV7-2 to TRBJ2-2; 8 nucleotides agree with TRBD1. Trimming cost V 5 bases and J 4 bases; bases outside gene matches: 3. This CDR3 is built from 14 residues. From germline, CDR1 is SGHTA and CDR2 FQGNSA.

J is TRBJ1-2 and V is TRBV2, with D maybe TRBD1 (6 bases). CDR3 length: 18 amino acids. Germline V lookup: CDR1 SNHLY, CDR2 FYNNEI. V lost 5 bases, J lost 4 bases, and 26 bases lay in between. CDR3 amino acids: CASSSSGTTRLWPYGYTF. CDR3 in DNA: TGTGCCAGCAGTTCCTCCGGGACAACGCGTTTATGGCCCTATGGCTACACCTTC.

The gene calls are TRBV24-1 and TRBJ2-3, with 13 nucleotides matching TRBD2. V shed 4 bases and J 7 bases; nucleotides not matched to a gene: 7. This CDR3 comprises 16 residues. Germline assignment: CDR1 KGHDR and CDR2 SFDVKD. In DNA form, the CDR3 reads TGTGCCACCAGTGACGGGGGACTAGCGGGAAAAAATACGCAGTATTTT. Translated: CATSDGGLAGKNTQYF.